These T cell receptor beta chains were read from a single sample in a study of metastatic and nonmetastatic thyroid tumors. TCRdb re-analyzed the PCR reads through MiXCR. This sample has about 41,000 clones, with around 28% found just once. Sequencing was carried out using blood. The origin of the receptors is a male donor with papillary thyroid cancer or a benign thyroid nodule (not recorded which). Some clones in this sample may be carry-over from other donors' samples. CDR3s include the opening cysteine and the closing phenylalanine or tryptophan. A D gene is named only where the DNA matches it firmly. Only part of the rows carry a size: once, few, many, or a class if the clone is expanded.

d_gene: .; j_gene: TRBJ2-7; len: 12; abundance: many; v_gene: TRBV5-5; CDR3aa: CASRGNSYEQYF; CDR3nt: TGTGCCAGCAGGGGCAACTCCTACGAGCAGTACTTC
d_gene: .; j_gene: TRBJ2-5; len: 15; abundance: many; v_gene: TRBV7-2; CDR3aa: CASSLDRLYQETQYF; CDR3nt: TGTGCCAGCAGCTTAGACAGATTGTACCAAGAGACCCAGTACTTC
d_gene: .; j_gene: TRBJ1-4; len: 12; abundance: .; v_gene: TRBV6-4; CDR3aa: CTSSDSNDKLFF; CDR3nt: TGTACCAGCTCTGACAGTAATGATAAACTGTTTTTT
d_gene: .; j_gene: TRBJ1-3; len: 14; abundance: .; v_gene: TRBV28; CDR3aa: CASSWVGSGNTIYF; CDR3nt: TGTGCCAGCAGTTGGGTGGGGTCTGGAAACACCATATATTTT
d_gene: .; j_gene: TRBJ2-2; len: 15; abundance: .; v_gene: TRBV5-1; CDR3aa: CASSFQSFNTGELFF; CDR3nt: TGCGCCAGCAGCTTTCAATCATTCAACACCGGGGAGCTGTTTTTT
d_gene: TRBD1; j_gene: TRBJ2-5; len: 14; abundance: many; v_gene: TRBV20-1; CDR3aa: CSANIGGTGETQYF; CDR3nt: TGCAGTGCTAACATTGGAGGGACAGGAGAGACCCAGTACTTC
d_gene: TRBD2; j_gene: TRBJ2-1; len: 16; abundance: many; v_gene: TRBV11-3; CDR3aa: CASSLHSSGGLYEQFF; CDR3nt: TGTGCCAGCAGCCTCCACTCTAGCGGGGGCTTGTATGAGCAGTTCTTC
d_gene: TRBD1; j_gene: TRBJ1-2; len: 15; abundance: .; v_gene: TRBV19; CDR3aa: CASSSRIGQVYGYTF; CDR3nt: TGTGCCAGTAGTAGCCGAATCGGACAGGTCTATGGCTACACCTTC
d_gene: .; j_gene: TRBJ1-2; len: 13; abundance: .; v_gene: TRBV20-1; CDR3aa: CSARDSRGYGYTF; CDR3nt: TGCAGTGCTAGAGATTCCAGGGGCTATGGCTACACCTTC
d_gene: .; j_gene: TRBJ1-4; len: 16; abundance: many; v_gene: TRBV7-9; CDR3aa: CASSSPYPEDNEKLFF; CDR3nt: TGTGCCAGCAGCTCGCCCTATCCAGAAGATAATGAAAAACTGTTTTTT
d_gene: .; j_gene: TRBJ1-5; len: 14; abundance: .; v_gene: TRBV20-1; CDR3aa: CSASQGPSNQPQHF; CDR3nt: TGCAGTGCTAGTCAGGGGCCAAGCAATCAGCCCCAGCATTTT
d_gene: TRBD1; j_gene: TRBJ1-5; len: 13; abundance: .; v_gene: TRBV5-1; CDR3aa: CASILSGGQPQHF; CDR3nt: TGTGCCAGCATCTTATCAGGGGGTCAGCCCCAGCATTTT
d_gene: TRBD2; j_gene: TRBJ2-7; len: 18; abundance: .; v_gene: TRBV6-2/TRBV6-3; CDR3aa: CASSYLGPSGSLLGEQYF; CDR3nt: TGTGCCAGCAGTTACCTTGGGCCTAGCGGGTCCCTACTAGGGGAGCAGTACTTC
d_gene: TRBD2; j_gene: TRBJ2-5; len: 14; abundance: many; v_gene: TRBV7-7; CDR3aa: CASSAIGGGETQYF; CDR3nt: TGTGCTAGCAGCGCAATTGGGGGAGGGGAGACCCAGTACTTC
d_gene: .; j_gene: TRBJ1-5; len: 18; abundance: many; v_gene: TRBV19; CDR3aa: CASTITRFQFNRNQPQHF; CDR3nt: TGTGCCAGTACCATCACACGCTTCCAATTTAATCGCAATCAGCCCCAGCATTTT
d_gene: TRBD2; j_gene: TRBJ2-7; len: 15; abundance: few; v_gene: TRBV6-2/TRBV6-3; CDR3aa: CASKAGEREIYEQYF; CDR3nt: TGTGCCAGCAAAGCGGGAGAAAGGGAAATATACGAGCAGTACTTC
d_gene: TRBD2; j_gene: TRBJ2-5; len: 16; abundance: many; v_gene: TRBV2; CDR3aa: CAGGLAGSGPRLAQYF; CDR3nt: TGTGCCGGGGGACTAGCGGGGTCGGGGCCTCGTTTGGCCCAGTACTTC
d_gene: .; j_gene: TRBJ2-3; len: 16; abundance: .; v_gene: TRBV20-1; CDR3aa: CSPKQPPIGGTDTQYF; CDR3nt: TGCAGCCCAAAACAACCCCCAATCGGGGGCACAGATACGCAGTATTTT
d_gene: TRBD1; j_gene: TRBJ2-7; len: 15; abundance: many; v_gene: TRBV12-3/TRBV12-4; CDR3aa: CASGLQTGTGVRQYF; CDR3nt: TGTGCCAGCGGCCTGCAGACCGGGACAGGGGTTAGGCAGTACTTC
d_gene: .; j_gene: TRBJ2-3; len: 15; abundance: .; v_gene: TRBV11-2; CDR3aa: CASSSGRTSTDTQYF; CDR3nt: TGTGCCAGCAGCTCAGGACGGACTAGCACAGATACGCAGTATTTT
d_gene: .; j_gene: TRBJ1-2; len: 16; abundance: many; v_gene: TRBV2; CDR3aa: CANGWRWAPALDGYTF; CDR3nt: TGTGCCAACGGGTGGAGGTGGGCACCGGCCCTCGATGGCTACACCTTC
d_gene: .; j_gene: TRBJ2-5; len: 15; abundance: many; v_gene: TRBV6-1; CDR3aa: CASSLFPGDQETQYF; CDR3nt: TGTGCCAGCAGCCTATTTCCAGGGGACCAAGAGACCCAGTACTTC
d_gene: .; j_gene: TRBJ2-7; len: 14; abundance: many; v_gene: TRBV10-1; CDR3aa: CASSESTHLYEQYF; CDR3nt: TGCGCCAGCAGTGAGTCGACCCACTTATACGAGCAGTACTTC
d_gene: TRBD1; j_gene: TRBJ2-3; len: 13; abundance: .; v_gene: TRBV30; CDR3aa: CAWSTTGADTQYF; CDR3nt: TGTGCCTGGAGTACAACAGGGGCGGATACGCAGTATTTT
d_gene: .; j_gene: TRBJ1-2; len: 16; abundance: .; v_gene: TRBV28; CDR3aa: CARSHPRHGTNYGYTF; CDR3nt: TGTGCCAGAAGTCATCCCAGACACGGGACTAACTATGGCTACACCTTC
d_gene: .; j_gene: TRBJ2-5; len: 15; abundance: many; v_gene: TRBV9; CDR3aa: CASQGGVRAQETQYF; CDR3nt: TGTGCCAGCCAAGGGGGGGTCAGGGCCCAAGAGACCCAGTACTTC
d_gene: TRBD1; j_gene: TRBJ1-6; len: 14; abundance: few; v_gene: TRBV6-2/TRBV6-3; CDR3aa: CASGPGTGVSPLHF; CDR3nt: TGTGCCAGCGGACCCGGGACAGGAGTTTCACCCCTCCACTTT
d_gene: .; j_gene: TRBJ2-6; len: 17; abundance: .; v_gene: TRBV11-1; CDR3aa: CASSFERQSSGSNDLTF; CDR3nt: TGTGCCAGCAGCTTTGAGCGACAGAGCTCTGGGTCCAACGACCTGACTTTC
d_gene: TRBD1; j_gene: TRBJ1-1; len: 15; abundance: many; v_gene: TRBV27; CDR3aa: CASSSHRPGTGEAFF; CDR3nt: TGTGCCAGCAGTTCCCATCGACCCGGGACAGGGGAAGCTTTCTTT
d_gene: .; j_gene: TRBJ1-2; len: 12; abundance: many; v_gene: TRBV20-1; CDR3aa: CSARVTDRRKIF; CDR3nt: TGCAGTGCTAGAGTTACCGACAGGCGGAAAATCTTC
d_gene: .; j_gene: TRBJ1-1; len: 11; abundance: many; v_gene: TRBV2; CDR3aa: CACSGRAEAFF; CDR3nt: TGTGCTTGCTCGGGTCGAGCTGAAGCTTTCTTT
d_gene: .; j_gene: TRBJ2-2; len: 16; abundance: .; v_gene: TRBV28; CDR3aa: CASSLVPPPNTGELFF; CDR3nt: TGTGCCAGCAGTTTAGTTCCTCCTCCGAACACCGGGGAGCTGTTTTTT
d_gene: .; j_gene: TRBJ1-1; len: 13; abundance: few; v_gene: TRBV25-1; CDR3aa: CASSLSGITEAFF; CDR3nt: TGTGCCAGCAGTCTTTCAGGGATCACTGAAGCTTTCTTT
d_gene: .; j_gene: TRBJ1-1; len: 14; abundance: .; v_gene: TRBV11-2; CDR3aa: CASSARPRGTEAFF; CDR3nt: TGTGCCAGCAGTGCCCGACCTCGAGGAACTGAAGCTTTCTTT
d_gene: .; j_gene: TRBJ2-1; len: 11; abundance: many; v_gene: TRBV5-6; CDR3aa: CASSLGNEQFF; CDR3nt: TGTGCCAGCAGCTTGGGCAATGAGCAGTTCTTC
d_gene: .; j_gene: TRBJ2-7; len: 12; abundance: many; v_gene: TRBV20-1; CDR3aa: CSVVGAVGEQYF; CDR3nt: TGCAGTGTAGTGGGGGCGGTGGGGGAGCAGTACTTC
d_gene: TRBD2; j_gene: TRBJ2-3; len: 17; abundance: many; v_gene: TRBV11-3; CDR3aa: CASSLVGPTGGSDTQYF; CDR3nt: TGTGCCAGCAGCTTAGTCGGCCCAACGGGGGGGTCAGATACGCAGTATTTT
d_gene: .; j_gene: TRBJ2-5; len: 16; abundance: many; v_gene: TRBV19; CDR3aa: CASSPQGETGRSSQYF; CDR3nt: TGTGCCAGTAGTCCACAAGGGGAGACAGGGAGGAGTTCCCAGTACTTC
d_gene: TRBD2; j_gene: TRBJ2-2; len: 16; abundance: .; v_gene: TRBV11-2; CDR3aa: CASSLMVGRTPGELFF; CDR3nt: TGTGCCAGCAGCTTAATGGTCGGGAGGACGCCCGGGGAGCTGTTTTTT
d_gene: .; j_gene: TRBJ2-5; len: 11; abundance: .; v_gene: TRBV7-6; CDR3aa: CASSPGAPHYF; CDR3nt: TGTGCCAGCAGCCCTGGTGCGCCCCACTACTTC
d_gene: TRBD1; j_gene: TRBJ1-2; len: 13; abundance: .; v_gene: TRBV13; CDR3aa: CASSLGQGYGYTF; CDR3nt: TGTGCCAGCAGCCTTGGACAGGGGTATGGCTACACCTTC
d_gene: .; j_gene: TRBJ2-3; len: 17; abundance: many; v_gene: TRBV28; CDR3aa: CASSLFYRDPSTDTQYF; CDR3nt: TGTGCCAGCAGTTTGTTTTACAGGGACCCTAGCACAGATACGCAGTATTTT
d_gene: .; j_gene: TRBJ1-2; len: 15; abundance: medium-sized; v_gene: TRBV6-1; CDR3aa: CASSEAPGGGASGTF; CDR3nt: TGTGCCAGCAGTGAAGCCCCGGGGGGCGGGGCCAGTGGCACCTTC